Reported below is one T cell receptor (beta chain). The antigen remains unidentified. The data are from a study of vaccination and CD4 T cells after COVID-19. Turning to the study itself: The convalescent group had six males, four females, seven Caucasians, two Asians, one multiracial.

The Oncomine TCR Beta short-read assay was what sequenced the DNA obtained from cultured CD4+ T cells. TCRdb fed the PCR reads into MiXCR, producing one record per CDR3 protein. The sample holds around 10,000 distinct CDR3 sequences; around 40% are singletons and the top ten take approximately 13%. This sample's treatment: roughly nine-day PBMC culture with coronavirus spike peptide pools or control peptides (ViraFEST assay). An unexposed donor provided the CD4+ T cells, which were collected before the COVID-19 pandemic (2011-2018). Both day 3 and day 7 involved replacing half of the medium with fresh IL-2 medium. Per germline, CDR1 SEHNR and CDR2 FQNEAQ (reference sequence). The CDR3 is 14 residues long. With 0 bases removed from V and 7 bases from J, the gap between germline ends came to 12 bases.

Sequencing was carried out using CD4+ T cells from blood, cultured in vitro. This chain connects TRBV7-9 to TRBJ1-2; D call uncertain. This clonotype was sampled from a human donor in good health. The CDR3 DNA sequence: TGTGCCAGCAGCTTAGCGATCGGTGGAAGTGGCTACACCTTC. Protein: CASSLAIGGSGYTF.